Following are 3 T cell receptor beta chains from one sample sequenced in a study of blood T cell repertoires in COVID-19. The data were produced by immunoSEQ multiplex PCR, yet TCRdb's version contains in-frame clones alone and is incomplete. The repertoire has over 150,000 clones, around nine tenths of them found once; the top ten carry around 0.88%. The sample consisted of peripheral blood. The receptor set was obtained from a woman under 30 who had recovered from COVID-19.

V is TRBV7-3 and J is TRBJ2-7, with 9 bases fitting TRBD1. Germline CDR1 is SGHTA and CDR2 is FQGTGA. The CDR3 extends over 15 amino acids. V shed 5 bases, J shed 2 bases, and the junction held 7 bases outside the gene matches. This CDR3 reads CASSLGTGRTYEQYF. The CDR3 DNA is TGTGCCAGCAGCCTTGGGACAGGGAGAACCTACGAGCAGTACTTC.

This clone appeared once. V usage is TRBV6-1 and J usage is TRBJ1-4; no reliable D call. The germline gives CDR1 MNHNS, CDR2 SASEGT. The V and J ends lost 1 base and 5 bases respectively, with 8 bases between them. The CDR3 contains 14 residues. CDR3 sequence reads: CASSEGAFNEKLFF. CDR3 coding DNA: TGTGCCAGCAGTGAAGGGGCCTTCAATGAAAAACTGTTTTTT.

The V call is TRBV13, the J call TRBJ1-1, with D tentatively TRBD1 (6 bases). CDR3 size: 17 residues. Germline V gene data show CDR1 as PRHDT and CDR2 as FYEKMQ (reference sequence). V lost 5 bases to trimming and J lost 4 bases, with 23 bases between them. CDR3 nucleotides: TGTGCCAGCAGCCCCTTAGGATTCAGGGGAGGGGGCACTGAAGCTTTCTTT. Its translation is CASSPLGFRGGGTEAFF.